The entry that follows covers one T cell receptor (beta chain) sequence. The clone's antigen remains unknown. No much larger clone exists at a distance of one base, and base qualities are not known. Looking up the germline V gene yields CDR1 MGHRA and CDR2 YSYEKL. The CDR3, cysteine through phenylalanine, is 14 amino acids long. Only the CDR3 portion is preserved as DNA: 42 bases, with reading frame beginning at the first base. V loses 3 bases of germline sequence and J loses 6 bases, and the interval between the two ends is 15 bases. Library preparation employed the immunoSEQ multiplex PCR assay. For the multiplex PCR, a mixture combining 60 forward primers for TCR Vbeta segments and 13 reverse primers for TCR Jbeta segments was used. The CDR3 region of rearranged TCR beta genes was amplified from genomic DNA by a multiplex PCR assay. Amplified TCR beta libraries were sequenced as 87-base-pair reads on the Illumina HiSeq System. In the authors' own workflow: In a later analysis, tens of millions of unique TCR beta chains were counted across the 650 to 750 repertoires, and roughly 11 million of these chains were shared by at least two donors. Raw reads were error-corrected and collapsed into unique sequences by a nearest-neighbor algorithm in which closely related sequences were merged to remove PCR and sequencing errors. Alignment of CDR3 sequences to IMGT reference sequences was used to assign V, D and J gene segments. For a sequence to be retained, a match of at least six nucleotides to both a V gene segment and a J gene segment was required. A rearrangement counted as productive if the CDR3 had no stop codons and remained in frame with V and J, and every other rearrangement counted as non-productive. Following IMGT convention, CDR3 was defined as the stretch from the second conserved V-encoded cysteine to the conserved J-encoded phenylalanine. The earlier analysis of about 500 of the donors excluded sequences that lacked an unambiguous match to a single V gene segment. An earlier analysis of 587 of the donors called V segments functional above 56.7% productive rearrangements and segregating when the between-donor standard deviation exceeded 5%. A statistical classification framework was built for diagnosing cytomegalovirus status from the catalog of TCR beta chain sequences. V and J gene assignment, in a later analysis, came from comparing TCR nucleotide sequences with IMGT/GENE-DB human TR gene sequences. In a later analysis, CDR3 sequences and most-parsimonious VDJ recombination scenarios were assigned using the TCRdist pipeline. A later analysis defined each TCR beta chain by its CDR3 amino acid sequence plus V-gene family, and excluded reads lacking a unique V-gene family. A later analysis removed nearly 600 highly shared, low-generation-probability nucleotide sequences to deal with suspected cross-contamination and a sequencing artifact. In a later analysis, a clonal expansion index was calculated for each public chain from normalized within-repertoire ranks of inferred template counts. A later analysis computed generation probabilities with a VDJ recombination model fitted to out-of-frame rearrangements, and checked the results against IGoR. In a later analysis, TCR-TCR, TCR-HLA and TCR-CMV co-occurrence was scored with hypergeometric tests, and a repertoire-size bias correction was applied to TCR pairs. In a later analysis, false discovery rates were estimated by permuting HLA or CMV assignments 20 times. In a later analysis, co-occurring TCRs were grouped using DBSCAN, with TCRdist sequence similarity added in when clustering inside HLA-allele-positive subsets. Repertoires with fewer than 30,000 or more than 120,000 public chains, plus five repertoires with anomalous nucleotide sharing, were excluded from co-occurrence clustering. Sourced from immuneACCESS, this table was stored by TCRdb with only in-frame sequences that have V and J called. A share of the clones is absent; for the studies checked, an unresolved V gene accounts for under half, and the remainder has no known explanation. The V and J calls and clone size are taken from that table; D and trimming were inferred from the DNA. Within this sample are approximately 110,000 clones, with 55% to 65% of them counted one time only. Around 3.9% of the sample belongs to the ten largest clones.

These data come from a study of cytomegalovirus exposure and HLA in healthy donors listed by TCRdb under 2017. Turning to the overall study: In an earlier analysis of 587 of the donors, under 300 Gb of sequence data and about 110 million unique TCR beta sequences from roughly 180 million T cells were reported. An early release that covered some 630 HLA-typed donors contained approximately 320 gigabases of sequencing data and 70 million to 100 million unique TCR sequences. Of the roughly 400 genotyped donors, over 80% were placed in the genetic ancestry cluster associated with self-reported Caucasian donors. The study aimed to test whether cataloging public T cell receptors could reveal signatures of past pathogen exposure. The study profiled the T cell repertoires of around 700 subjects by immunosequencing and related them to cytomegalovirus serostatus. A separate validation cohort of roughly 110 different subjects was used in addition to the approximately 640-subject first cohort. To predict cytomegalovirus infection status, the study brought together high-throughput TCR immunosequencing, statistical association of individual TCRs with disease status, and machine learning. A later analysis re-analyzed previously published TCR beta repertoires from about 600 donors and added high-resolution HLA genotyping to study TCR occurrence patterns. The later analysis used no new phenotypic data to find candidate immune exposures, relying instead on TCR beta sequences and their occurrence across donors. An earlier analysis of some 500 of the donors applied high-throughput TCR beta sequencing to assess whether each TCR beta V gene segment acted as functional or pseudogenic. Donor age, sex, ethnicity and CMV serostatus were compiled together with the repertoire data. In a later genetic analysis, genome-wide SNP genotypes for about 55% of the roughly 670 donors were used, and that subset was treated as a discovery cohort. Every discovery cohort repertoire had been produced on one sequencing platform. HLA typing included class I and class II loci at four-digit resolution. The number of donors typed differed by locus, with about 629-640 for A, B, C, DRB1 and DQB1, around 500 for DQA1, about 610 for DPA1, and under 490 for DPB1. Five DR-DQ haplotypes were treated as single units for association and clustering because of strong linkage in the cohort. On average, around 240,000 unique TCR beta nucleotide sequences were sequenced per donor among a few hundred genotyped donors of the cohort, with around 19% of those sequences being non-productive.

Broader findings and caveats from the paper: A later analysis found that HLA-associated TCR beta chains were more clonally expanded and had lower generation probabilities than equally common non-associated chains. Only TCR beta chains were sequenced in this cohort, and the absence of alpha or paired-chain data limited detectable features. In the study, some 160 TCR beta chains were listed as associated with cytomegalovirus. An association between a missense DCLRE1C variant and V-gene and J-gene trimming of TCR beta chains was found in a later genetic analysis and replicated in an independent cohort. Because the 87-base-pair reads could not distinguish some IMGT-functional V segments, including TRBV6-2 and TRBV6-3, those segments were excluded. Broadly in line with IMGT annotations, most TCR beta V segments showed up in productive rearrangements about 87% or about 30% of the time in an earlier analysis of several hundred of the donors. For the cohort, immune exposure information was limited to CMV serostatus. A group of highly shared sequence variants was considered likely to be a technical artifact of the sequencing pipeline. Correlated functional status among segregating V segments might be attributable to linkage disequilibrium, but an unknown experimental factor could not be ruled out. About 15 rarely observed V segments, including chromosome 9 orphons, were excluded from the earlier analysis of just under 600 of the donors because counts were too low. A further reported finding was that TCR beta sequences accurately predicted the HLA-A and HLA-B alleles for most subjects in the first cohort. According to the authors, the approach could potentially be generalized to other disease states and immunological phenotypes. When HLA alleles, especially DR and DQ, strongly co-occurred, TCR associations were difficult to assign to individual alleles. While some public TCRs were present in many individuals, most TCR sequences turned up only very rarely across donors. Because HLA typing was missing for some donors at each locus, association tests included only the typed subset. According to a later genetic analysis, donors in an Asian-associated ancestry cluster had fewer N-insertions in productive TCRs than the approximately 650-donor mean. In vitro tests confirmed that a few of the cytomegalovirus-associated TCR beta chains recognize cytomegalovirus antigens. In a later analysis, some 17,000 TCR beta sequences were associated with specific HLA alleles at a false discovery rate of 0.05. According to a later analysis, most CMV-associated TCR beta chains appeared to be HLA-restricted, and the HLA associations seemed to be driven largely by CMV exposure. Sequencing depth was assumed to be roughly uniform across donors in the presence/absence analyses, though that assumption may not hold. According to a later analysis, TCR association rates differed among HLA loci, with DRB1 alleles showing the most associated TCRs and HLA-C alleles showing the fewest. A later analysis reported that several top co-occurrence clusters appeared linked to parvovirus B19, influenza, CMV and Epstein-Barr virus. The classifier was reported to diagnose cytomegalovirus status with high specificity and sensitivity in both the original and validation cohorts.

In total, 666 healthy bone marrow donors made up the cohort. At the time of sampling, every cohort member was nominally healthy, though immune exposures that went unrecorded were likely present. The donor tested CMV seropositive and was one of the 289 seropositive cohort members. Each donor provided a peripheral blood sample, and peripheral blood mononuclear cells were used for TCR beta sequencing. The Qiagen DNeasy Blood Extraction Kit was used to extract genomic DNA from the blood cell samples. The sequence is built from TRBV4-1 and TRBJ2-7; possibly the D gene is TRBD2, per 7 matching bases. This TCR came from a man younger than 40 in good health and CMV-seropositive. Sequencing was carried out using PBMCs. Here is the DNA: TGCGCCAGCAGCCAGGCCTCCGGGGGGCTCGAGCAGTACTTC. It codes for CASSQASGGLEQYF.